These T cell receptor beta chains were read from a single sample in a study of blood T cell repertoires in COVID-19. Sequencing was performed with immunoSEQ multiplex PCR; in TCRdb, only in-frame clones are kept and a portion is missing. Of over 100,000 clones in the sample, over 60% are singletons; the top ten hold approximately 2%. The specimen sequenced was peripheral blood. All receptors come from an older woman with acute or convalescent COVID-19. Both conserved end residues are part of each CDR3. Fields, in order: CDR3 protein, V gene, J gene.

CDR3aa: CASSQEAGYTGELFF; v_gene: TRBV4-3; j_gene: TRBJ2-2
CDR3aa: CASSKSSYEQYF; v_gene: TRBV6-2/TRBV6-3; j_gene: TRBJ2-7
CDR3aa: CAWSLRGKGVWEQYF; v_gene: TRBV30; j_gene: TRBJ2-7
CDR3aa: CASSPLPGQLANEKLFF; v_gene: TRBV3-1/TRBV3-2; j_gene: TRBJ1-4
CDR3aa: CASSRPASGGTGELFF; v_gene: TRBV9; j_gene: TRBJ2-2
CDR3aa: CASSPQRVWWTDTQYF; v_gene: TRBV3-1/TRBV3-2; j_gene: TRBJ2-3
CDR3aa: CASRAPDRGQFF; v_gene: TRBV2; j_gene: TRBJ2-1
CDR3aa: CAWSVRSGHYNEQFF; v_gene: TRBV30; j_gene: TRBJ2-1
CDR3aa: CASSDFRPGLADYKQYF; v_gene: TRBV6-4; j_gene: TRBJ2-7
CDR3aa: CAIRAGTGGTGELFF; v_gene: TRBV10-3; j_gene: TRBJ2-2
CDR3aa: CASSYTGAANIQYF; v_gene: TRBV27; j_gene: TRBJ2-4
CDR3aa: CAISAGVAYEQYF; v_gene: TRBV10-3; j_gene: TRBJ2-7
CDR3aa: CAISAGNTGELFF; v_gene: TRBV10-3; j_gene: TRBJ2-2
CDR3aa: CASSLAPLAGTGSLSSYNEQFF; v_gene: TRBV7-6; j_gene: TRBJ2-1
CDR3aa: CASSHPRGAGQATYEQYF; v_gene: TRBV23-1; j_gene: TRBJ2-7
CDR3aa: CASVSAWTVGGYTF; v_gene: TRBV6-5; j_gene: TRBJ1-2
CDR3aa: CASSQVWQGREKLFF; v_gene: TRBV4-1; j_gene: TRBJ1-4
CDR3aa: CASSLAVSVNEKLFF; v_gene: TRBV7-2; j_gene: TRBJ1-4
CDR3aa: CASSLMLAGGLETQYF; v_gene: TRBV5-1; j_gene: TRBJ2-5
CDR3aa: CATSILDREETQYF; v_gene: TRBV10-3; j_gene: TRBJ2-5
CDR3aa: CASSPPGVYGYTF; v_gene: TRBV18; j_gene: TRBJ1-2
CDR3aa: CASSQDPAVYYGYTF; v_gene: TRBV3-1/TRBV3-2; j_gene: TRBJ1-2
CDR3aa: CASNPLGGTGVKYGYTF; v_gene: TRBV7-9; j_gene: TRBJ1-2
CDR3aa: CSVRGVNRGNQPQHF; v_gene: TRBV29-1; j_gene: TRBJ1-5
CDR3aa: CASKGDPTGELFF; v_gene: TRBV5-1; j_gene: TRBJ2-2
CDR3aa: CASSWLTEDTQYF; v_gene: TRBV7-2; j_gene: TRBJ2-3